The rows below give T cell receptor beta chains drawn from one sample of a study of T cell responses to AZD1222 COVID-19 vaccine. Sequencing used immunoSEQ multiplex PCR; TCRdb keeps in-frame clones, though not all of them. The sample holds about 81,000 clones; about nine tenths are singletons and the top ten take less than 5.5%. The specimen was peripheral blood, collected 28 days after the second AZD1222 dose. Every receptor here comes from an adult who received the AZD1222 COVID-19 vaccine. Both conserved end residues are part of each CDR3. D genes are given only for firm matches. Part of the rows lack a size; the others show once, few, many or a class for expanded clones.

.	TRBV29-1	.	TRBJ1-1	TGCAGCGCCTTATCGGGGGCAAGGACTGAAGCTTTCTTT	CSALSGARTEAFF
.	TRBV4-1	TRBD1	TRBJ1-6	TGCGCCAGCAGCCTGGAACAGGGGAGCTCCTATAATTCACCCCTCCACTTT	CASSLEQGSSYNSPLHF
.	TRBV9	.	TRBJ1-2	TGTGCCAGCAGCCCCTTTGGGTATGGCTACACCTTC	CASSPFGYGYTF
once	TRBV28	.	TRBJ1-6	TGTGCCAGCAGCCTCCTCGGGAATTCACCCCTCCACTTT	CASSLLGNSPLHF
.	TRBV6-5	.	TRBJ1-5	TGTGCCAGCGACCCGACCGGGAGTGGCCATCAGCCCCAGCATTTT	CASDPTGSGHQPQHF
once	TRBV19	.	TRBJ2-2	TGTGCCAGTAGTAGCTCAGGAGGGGCGAAGGGCGGGGAGCTGTTTTTT	CASSSSGGAKGGELFF
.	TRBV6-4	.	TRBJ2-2	TGTGCCAGCAGTGATGGGAAAAACACCGGGGAGCTGTTTTTT	CASSDGKNTGELFF
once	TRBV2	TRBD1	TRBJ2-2	TGTGCCAGCAGTGTATCTCCGGGACAGGTGATGAACACCGGGGAGCTGTTTTTT	CASSVSPGQVMNTGELFF
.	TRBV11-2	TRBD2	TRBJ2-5	TGTGCCAGCAGCCTACAGGGACTAGCTTGGCAAGAGACCCAGTACTTC	CASSLQGLAWQETQYF
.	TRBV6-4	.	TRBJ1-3	TGTGCCAGCAGGCCCGGGCCTTCCTCTGGAAACACCATATATTTT	CASRPGPSSGNTIYF
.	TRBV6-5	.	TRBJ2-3	TGTGCCAGCAGTTCCGCCCGACCCGGGGGCATGTGGTATTTT	CASSSARPGGMWYF
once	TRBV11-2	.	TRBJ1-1	TGTGCCAGCAGCCTGCCCGGGACACCTAGAGAGGCTTTCTTT	CASSLPGTPREAFF
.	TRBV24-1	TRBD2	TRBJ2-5	TGTGCCACCAGTGATACCCAGCGGGGGGTAGAGACCCAGTACTTC	CATSDTQRGVETQYF
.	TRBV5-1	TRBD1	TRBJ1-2	TGCGCCAGCAGCGATACGACAGGGGGGTATGGCTACACCTTC	CASSDTTGGYGYTF
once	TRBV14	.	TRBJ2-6	TGTGCCAGCAGCCAAAGGGTTTCTGGGGCCAACGTCCTGACTTTC	CASSQRVSGANVLTF
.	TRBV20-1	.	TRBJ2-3	TGCAGGGCTGAGGTGGCAGATACGCAGTATTTT	CRAEVADTQYF
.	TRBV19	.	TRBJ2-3	TGTGCCAGTAGTATAGGCCCCGGAATTGGTACGCAGTATTTT	CASSIGPGIGTQYF
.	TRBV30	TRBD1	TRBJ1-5	TGTGCCTGGAGTGGGCAGGGGGCATTTCAGCCCCAGCATTTT	CAWSGQGAFQPQHF
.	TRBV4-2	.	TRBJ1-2	TGTGCCAGCAGCCAAGATGCGGGGGGCGCGAAAGGCTACACCTTC	CASSQDAGGAKGYTF
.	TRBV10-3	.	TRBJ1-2	TGTGCCATCAGTGAAAGACAGCCGACCTATGGCTACACCTTC	CAISERQPTYGYTF
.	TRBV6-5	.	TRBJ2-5	TGTGCCAGCAGTTCGGGACTTGAAGAGACCCAGTACTTC	CASSSGLEETQYF
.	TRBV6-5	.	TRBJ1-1	TGTGCCAGCACAGTGAACACTGAAGCTTTCTTT	CASTVNTEAFF
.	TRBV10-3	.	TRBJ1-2	TGTGCCATCAGTGGTGGGCGGGATGATGGCAACTATGGCTACACCTTC	CAISGGRDDGNYGYTF
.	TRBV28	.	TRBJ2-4	TGTGCCAGCTTGGGGGCGCCGGCCAAAAACATTCAGTACTTC	CASLGAPAKNIQYF
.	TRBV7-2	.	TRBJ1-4	TGTGCCAGCAGCTTAGGGGGTGCTTCGAGTGAAAAACTGTTTTTT	CASSLGGASSEKLFF